These 20 T cell receptor beta chains were all obtained from the same sample, sequenced in a study of blood T cell repertoires in COVID-19 (dated by TCRdb to about 2020). Libraries were prepared through the immunoSEQ multiplex PCR assay. Drawn from immuneACCESS, this table holds only the in-frame rearrangements with V and J called that TCRdb kept. Clones are partly lost; checked studies trace under half to an unresolved V gene and leave the rest unexplained. The sample yields 75,000 to 95,000 clones; approximately 91% were counted once. Of the sample, approximately 1.7% is held by the ten largest clones. Sequencing was performed on peripheral blood. These receptors were obtained from a man aged 55 to 70 with acute or convalescent COVID-19.

The chain uses TRBV29-1 and TRBJ1-1; 8 nucleotides align to TRBD1. Germline trimming cut 6 bases from V and 4 bases from J; bases unmatched to any gene: 10. The germline V gene encodes CDR1 SQVTM and CDR2 ANQGSEA. The CDR3 length is 14 residues. CDR3: CSVALQGAGTEAFF. The DNA of the CDR3 is TGCAGCGTCGCCTTGCAGGGGGCGGGCACTGAAGCTTTCTTT.

This chain links TRBV18 with TRBJ2-7; no firm D call. Per the germline V gene, CDR1 is KGHSH and CDR2 is LQKENI. Between the trimmed V and J ends, which lost 2 bases and 1 base, there was a span of 9 bases. This CDR3 has 14 residues. CDR3 protein: CASSPVSVSYEQYF. DNA of the CDR3: TGTGCCAGCTCACCAGTAAGCGTATCCTACGAGCAGTACTTC.

The chain uses TRBV18 and TRBJ1-6; unclear D gene. Germline V lookup: CDR1 KGHSH, CDR2 LQKENI. V lost 3 bases, J lost 15 bases, and 15 bases lay in between. The CDR3 totals 13 residues. CDR3: CASSPDLAGVLHF. CDR3 nucleotides: TGTGCCAGCTCACCTGATTTGGCGGGTGTCCTCCACTTT.

J is TRBJ2-2 and V is TRBV14, with 8 bases fitting TRBD2. Trimming removed 5 bases from V and 7 bases from J; junction bases left unmatched: 6. Germline assignment: CDR1 SGHDN and CDR2 FVKESK. The CDR3 runs 14 residues. The CDR3 loop reads CASSVQREYGELFF. CDR3 in DNA: TGTGCCAGCAGCGTCCAGCGGGAGTACGGGGAGCTGTTTTTT.

This rearrangement joins TRBV19 to TRBJ1-1, with D perhaps matching TRBD1 (6 bases). The CDR3 length is 13 residues. Germline V gene lookup returns CDR1 LNHDA and CDR2 SQIVND (reference sequence). Trimming removed 1 base from V and 6 bases from J, with 9 bases in between. This CDR3 reads CASSIVRGAEAFF. In nucleotides, the CDR3 is TGTGCCAGTAGTATAGTCAGGGGCGCTGAAGCTTTCTTT.

This CDR3 reads CASSLARVSGELFF. The CDR3, as DNA: TGTGCCAGCAGCTTAGCGAGAGTCTCCGGGGAGCTGTTTTTT. The chain carries TRBV7-2 and TRBJ2-2; D gene ambiguous. There are 14 residues in the CDR3. From germline, CDR1 is SGHTA and CDR2 FQGNSA. Trimming shortened V by 0 bases and J by 6 bases, and 8 bases separated the two germline ends.

V usage is TRBV2 and J usage is TRBJ2-3, with D tentatively TRBD2 (5 bases). Trimming cost V 8 bases and J 1 base, with 10 bases left between them. Looked up from germline, CDR1 is SNHLY and CDR2 is FYNNEI. CDR3 length: 13 residues. The DNA for the CDR3 is TGTGCCAGCGACCCCGGGGGCACAGATACGCAGTATTTT. Translated, it gives CASDPGGTDTQYF.

The chain has TRBV27 and TRBJ2-5, with 8 bases that match TRBD1. The V and J ends lost 5 bases and 2 bases, in that order; junction bases with no gene match: 4. Germline CDR1 and CDR2: MNHEY and SMNVEV (reference sequence). The CDR3 loop spans 14 amino acids. CDR3 coding DNA: TGTGCCAGCAGTCAGGGGGCGAATCAAGAGACCCAGTACTTC. The encoded protein is CASSQGANQETQYF.

The chain combines TRBV5-8 with TRBJ1-5, with 12 bases that match TRBD1. Looked up from germline, CDR1 is SGHTS and CDR2 is YDEGEE. CDR3 length equals 16 residues. V shed 1 base and J 6 bases; nucleotides not matched to a gene: 5. CDR3 DNA: TGTGCCAGCAGCTTGACGGGACAGGGGGCTAGTCAGCCCCAGCATTTT. Translated: CASSLTGQGASQPQHF.

This clone was counted between two and nine times. V usage is TRBV5-1 and J usage is TRBJ1-1; D is undetermined. Germline CDR1 is SGHRS and CDR2 is YFSETQ. The length of the CDR3 is 13 residues. V was shortened by 4 bases and J by 1 base, with 8 bases between the two germline ends. The DNA for the CDR3 is TGCGCCAGCAGCCCCCGACAGAACACTGAAGCTTTCTTT. Translated, it gives CASSPRQNTEAFF.

The chain links TRBV27 to TRBJ2-1, with TRBD2 as a possible D gene (6 bases). This CDR3 comprises 13 residues. Germline V CDR1 and CDR2: MNHEY, SMNVEV (reference sequence). Trimming took off 8 bases at V and 4 bases at J, with 12 bases between the two ends. CDR3 protein: CASGDSSYNEQFF. DNA for the CDR3: TGTGCCAGCGGGGACTCCTCTTACAATGAGCAGTTCTTC.

This clone was found a few times. The chain recombines TRBV7-2 with TRBJ2-3; 16 bases are a match to TRBD2. This CDR3 comprises 18 residues. CDR1 and CDR2 from the germline V gene are SGHTA and FQGNSA. V shed 0 bases and J 8 bases; nucleotides not matched to a gene: 8. CDR3 in amino acids: CASSLAWGLAGGLVTQYF. DNA for the CDR3: TGTGCCAGCAGCTTAGCGTGGGGACTAGCGGGAGGGCTCGTTACGCAGTATTTT.

J is TRBJ1-3 and V is TRBV27, with TRBD1 matching over 9 bases. The ends lost 6 bases at V and 7 bases at J; junction bases unmatched: 4. This CDR3 has 13 residues. Germline CDR1 reads MNHEY; CDR2 reads SMNVEV (reference sequence). DNA for the CDR3: TGTGCCAGCAGGGACAGGGGCGTCAACACCATATATTTT. As protein: CASRDRGVNTIYF.

The chain links TRBV29-1 to TRBJ2-5; perhaps TRBD2 as D (5 bases). The CDR3 has 13 amino acids. Per the germline V gene, CDR1 is SQVTM and CDR2 is ANQGSEA. Trimming pared 2 bases from V and 5 bases from J, leaving 12 bases between. The CDR3 region is CSVERFSGETQYF. CDR3 nucleotide sequence: TGCAGCGTTGAAAGGTTTTCGGGGGAGACCCAGTACTTC.

The V call is TRBV5-1, the J call TRBJ1-3; D may be TRBD1 (5 bases). V lost 4 bases to trimming and J lost 0 bases, with 20 bases between them. This CDR3 is built from 18 residues. Germline CDR1 SGHRS, CDR2 YFSETQ. DNA for the CDR3: TGCGCCAGCAGCATCTTTGGGGGGACGGCCAGCTCTGGAAACACCATATATTTT. This encodes CASSIFGGTASSGNTIYF. Filled out from reference TRBV5-1 and TRBJ1-3, the complete variable domain reads KAGVTQTPRYLIKTRGQQVTLSCSPISGHRSVSWYQQTPGQGLQFLFEYFSETQRNKGNFPGRFSGRQFSNSRSEMNVSTLELGDSALYLCASSIFGGTASSGNTIYFGEGSWLTVV.

This clone showed up just once. The chain carries TRBV5-1 and TRBJ1-1; 9 bases agree with TRBD1. J gave up 5 bases and V 4 bases, and 9 bases lay outside the gene matches. CDR3 size: 15 residues. The germline CDR1 and CDR2 sequences are SGHRS and YFSETQ. CDR3 bases: TGCGCCAGCAGCCCGGGACAGGGTGTGGGTACTGAAGCTTTCTTT. Its protein product is CASSPGQGVGTEAFF.

The V gene is TRBV10-3, the J gene TRBJ1-1, with D maybe TRBD1 (6 bases). V was clipped by 7 bases and J by 4 bases, with 13 bases between them. Germline-derived CDR1 and CDR2 are ENHRY and SYGVKD. This CDR3 is built from 13 residues. The chain's CDR3 is CAITRGGGTEAFF. DNA for the CDR3: TGTGCCATCACCAGGGGAGGGGGCACTGAAGCTTTCTTT.

The V and J genes are TRBV6-1 and TRBJ2-1; TRBD1 aligns across 7 bases. The CDR3 has 15 amino acids. Trimming at V came to 5 bases and at J to 4 bases, leaving 8 bases not matched to a gene. The germline V gene has CDR1 MNHNS and CDR2 SASEGT. The CDR3 coding sequence is TGTGCCAGCAGTCCCGGGACAGCCGATTACAATGAGCAGTTCTTC. Translation: CASSPGTADYNEQFF.

This rearrangement joins TRBV11-2 to TRBJ2-7; perhaps TRBD1 as D (5 bases). Deletions cut 0 bases from V and 3 bases from J, with 9 bases between. The CDR3 totals 14 residues. Per the germline V gene, CDR1 is SGHAT and CDR2 is FQNNGV. Here the CDR3 reads CASSLEAGNYEQYF. CDR3 sequence (DNA): TGTGCCAGCAGCTTAGAGGCAGGGAACTACGAGCAGTACTTC.

This clone was seen a handful of times. The rearrangement joins TRBV5-1 to TRBJ2-1; maybe TRBD2 (6 bases). Germline-derived CDR1 and CDR2 are SGHRS and YFSETQ. Trimming removed 0 bases at V and 14 bases at J, with 18 bases between. This CDR3 is built from 14 residues. CDR3 nucleotide sequence: TGCGCCAGCAGCTTGGACTACTCCGGGACTGGCGAGTTCTTC. Its protein product is CASSLDYSGTGEFF.